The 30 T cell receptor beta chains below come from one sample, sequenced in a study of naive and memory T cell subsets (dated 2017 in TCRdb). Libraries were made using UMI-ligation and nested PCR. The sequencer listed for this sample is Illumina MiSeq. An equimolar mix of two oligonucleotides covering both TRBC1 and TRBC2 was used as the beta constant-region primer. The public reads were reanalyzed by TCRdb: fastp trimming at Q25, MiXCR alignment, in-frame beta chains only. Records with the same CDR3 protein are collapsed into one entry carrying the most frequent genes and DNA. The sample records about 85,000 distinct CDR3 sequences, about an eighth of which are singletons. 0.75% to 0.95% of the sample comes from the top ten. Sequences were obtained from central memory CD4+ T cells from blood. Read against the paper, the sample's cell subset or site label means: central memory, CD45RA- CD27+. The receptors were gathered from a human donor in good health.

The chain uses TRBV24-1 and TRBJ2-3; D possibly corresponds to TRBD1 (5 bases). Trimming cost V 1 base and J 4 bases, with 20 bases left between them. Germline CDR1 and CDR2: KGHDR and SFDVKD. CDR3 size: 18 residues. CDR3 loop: CATSDFPKDLQGPDTQYF. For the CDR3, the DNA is TGTGCCACCAGTGATTTCCCGAAGGATCTCCAGGGTCCAGATACGCAGTATTTT.

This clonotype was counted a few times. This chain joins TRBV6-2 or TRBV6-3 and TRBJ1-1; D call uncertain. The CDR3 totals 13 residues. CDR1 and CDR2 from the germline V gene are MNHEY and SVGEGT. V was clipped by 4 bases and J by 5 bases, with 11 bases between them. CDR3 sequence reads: CASSSTTGTEAFF. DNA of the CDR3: TGTGCCAGCAGTTCGACGACGGGGACTGAAGCTTTCTTT.

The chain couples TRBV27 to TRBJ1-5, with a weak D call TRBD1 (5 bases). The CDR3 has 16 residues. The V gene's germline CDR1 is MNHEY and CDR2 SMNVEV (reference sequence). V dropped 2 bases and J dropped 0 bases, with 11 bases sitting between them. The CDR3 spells CASSLMGGVSNQPQHF. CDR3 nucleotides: TGTGCCAGCAGTTTAATGGGGGGGGTTAGCAATCAGCCCCAGCATTTT.

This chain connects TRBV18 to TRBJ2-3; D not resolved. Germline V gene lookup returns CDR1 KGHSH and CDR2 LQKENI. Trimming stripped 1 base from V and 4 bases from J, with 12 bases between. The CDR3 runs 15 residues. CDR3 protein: CASSPQGKSPDTQYF. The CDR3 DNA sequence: TGTGCCAGCTCACCACAGGGAAAGAGCCCAGATACGCAGTATTTT.

Here the CDR3 reads CASRRGLAGNEQFF. CDR3 coding DNA: TGTGCCAGCAGGAGGGGACTAGCGGGAAACGAGCAGTTCTTC. The rearrangement links TRBV11-2 to TRBJ2-1; 13 bases are shared with TRBD2. Germline assignment: CDR1 SGHAT and CDR2 FQNNGV. The V and J ends lost 6 bases and 10 bases, in that order; junction bases with no gene match: 6. This CDR3 is 14 amino acids long.

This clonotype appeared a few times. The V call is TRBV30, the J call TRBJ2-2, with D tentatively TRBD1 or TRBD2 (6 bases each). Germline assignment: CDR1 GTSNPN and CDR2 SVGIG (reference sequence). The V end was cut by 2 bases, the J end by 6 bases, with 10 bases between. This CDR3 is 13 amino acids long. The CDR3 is CAWSTGGPGELFF. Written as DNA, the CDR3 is TGTGCCTGGAGTACCGGGGGCCCCGGGGAGCTGTTTTTT.

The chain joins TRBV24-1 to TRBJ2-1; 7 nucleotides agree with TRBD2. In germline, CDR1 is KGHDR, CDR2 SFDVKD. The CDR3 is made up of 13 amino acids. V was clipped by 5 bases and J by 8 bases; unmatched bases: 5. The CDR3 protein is CATSGVLADEQFF. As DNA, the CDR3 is TGTGCCACCAGTGGCGTCCTAGCGGATGAGCAGTTCTTC.

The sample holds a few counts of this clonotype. The CDR3 here is CASSLDRSETQYF. CDR3 DNA: TGTGCCAGCAGCTTAGACAGGTCAGAGACCCAGTACTTC. The chain uses TRBV7-2 and TRBJ2-5; D might be TRBD1 (5 bases). Deletions cut 1 base from V and 4 bases from J, with 7 bases between. Looked up from germline, CDR1 is SGHTA and CDR2 is FQGNSA. The CDR3 contains 13 residues.

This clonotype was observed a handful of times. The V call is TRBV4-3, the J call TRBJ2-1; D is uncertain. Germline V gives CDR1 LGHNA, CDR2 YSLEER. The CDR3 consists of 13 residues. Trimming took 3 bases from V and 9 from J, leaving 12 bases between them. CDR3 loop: CASSQETWSEQFF. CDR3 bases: TGCGCCAGCAGCCAGGAAACTTGGAGTGAGCAGTTCTTC.

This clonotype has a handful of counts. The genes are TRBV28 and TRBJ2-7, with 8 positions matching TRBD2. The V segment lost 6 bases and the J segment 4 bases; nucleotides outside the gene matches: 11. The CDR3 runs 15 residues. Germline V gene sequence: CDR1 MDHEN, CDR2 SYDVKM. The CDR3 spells CASRSMAGGYYEQYF. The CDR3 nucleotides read TGTGCCAGCAGATCCATGGCGGGAGGTTATTACGAGCAGTACTTC. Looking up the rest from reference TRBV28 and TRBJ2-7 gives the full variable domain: DVKVTQSSRYLVKRTGEKVFLECVQDMDHENMFWYRQDPGLGLRLIYFSYDVKMKEKGDIPEGYSVSREKKERFSLILESASTNQTSMYLCASRSMAGGYYEQYFGPGTRLTVT.

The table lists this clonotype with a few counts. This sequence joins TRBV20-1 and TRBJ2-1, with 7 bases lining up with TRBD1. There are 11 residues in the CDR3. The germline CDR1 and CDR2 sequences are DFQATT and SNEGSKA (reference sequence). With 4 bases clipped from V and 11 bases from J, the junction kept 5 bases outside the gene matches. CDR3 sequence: CSATQGGKQFF. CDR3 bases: TGCAGTGCTACGCAAGGGGGCAAGCAGTTCTTC.

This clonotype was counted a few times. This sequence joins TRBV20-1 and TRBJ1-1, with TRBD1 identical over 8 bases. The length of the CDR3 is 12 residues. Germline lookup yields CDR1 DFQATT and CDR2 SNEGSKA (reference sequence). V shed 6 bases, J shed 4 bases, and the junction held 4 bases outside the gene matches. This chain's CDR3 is CSAQDRGTEAFF. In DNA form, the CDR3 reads TGCAGTGCCCAAGACAGGGGCACTGAAGCTTTCTTT.

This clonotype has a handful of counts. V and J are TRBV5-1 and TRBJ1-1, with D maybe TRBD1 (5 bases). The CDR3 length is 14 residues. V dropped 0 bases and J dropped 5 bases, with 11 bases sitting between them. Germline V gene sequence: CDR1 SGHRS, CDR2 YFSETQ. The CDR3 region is CASSLAQGVTEAFF. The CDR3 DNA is TGCGCCAGCAGCTTGGCCCAGGGTGTTACTGAAGCTTTCTTT.

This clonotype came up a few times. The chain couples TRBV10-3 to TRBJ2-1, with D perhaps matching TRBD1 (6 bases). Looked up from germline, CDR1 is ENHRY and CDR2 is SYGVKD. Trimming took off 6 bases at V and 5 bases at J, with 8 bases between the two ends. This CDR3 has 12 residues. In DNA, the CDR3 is TGTGCCATCAGCCGACAGGACAATGAGCAGTTCTTC. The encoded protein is CAISRQDNEQFF.

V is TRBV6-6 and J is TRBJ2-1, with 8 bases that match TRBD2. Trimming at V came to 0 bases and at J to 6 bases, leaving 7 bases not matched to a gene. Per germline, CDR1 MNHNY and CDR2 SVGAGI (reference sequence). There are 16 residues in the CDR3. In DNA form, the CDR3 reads TGTGCCAGCAGTTACTCTCCGTCGGGAGGGGTCAATGAGCAGTTCTTC. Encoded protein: CASSYSPSGGVNEQFF.

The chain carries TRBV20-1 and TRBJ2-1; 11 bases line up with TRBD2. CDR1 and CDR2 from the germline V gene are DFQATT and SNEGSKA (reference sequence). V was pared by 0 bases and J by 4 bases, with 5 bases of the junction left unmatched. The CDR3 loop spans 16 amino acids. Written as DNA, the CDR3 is TGCAGTGCTAGAGATTCGAGGACTAGCGGGTACAATGAGCAGTTCTTC. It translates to CSARDSRTSGYNEQFF.

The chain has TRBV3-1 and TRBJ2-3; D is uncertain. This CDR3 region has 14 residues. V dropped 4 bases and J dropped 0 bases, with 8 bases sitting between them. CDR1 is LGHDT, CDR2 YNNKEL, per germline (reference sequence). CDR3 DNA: TGTGCCAGCAGCCCCCCAAGGAGCACAGATACGCAGTATTTT. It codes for CASSPPRSTDTQYF.

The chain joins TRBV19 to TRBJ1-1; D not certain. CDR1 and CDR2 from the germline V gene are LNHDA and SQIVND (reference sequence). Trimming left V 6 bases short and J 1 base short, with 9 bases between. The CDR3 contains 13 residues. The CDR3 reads CASSTGRNTEAFF. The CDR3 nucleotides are TGTGCCAGTAGCACTGGAAGGAACACTGAAGCTTTCTTT.

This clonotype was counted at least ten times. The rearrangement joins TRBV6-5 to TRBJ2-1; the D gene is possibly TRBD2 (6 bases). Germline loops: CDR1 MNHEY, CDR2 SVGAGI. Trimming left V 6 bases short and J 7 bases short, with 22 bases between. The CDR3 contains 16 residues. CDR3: CASRGGGRLRSNEQFF. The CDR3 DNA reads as TGTGCCAGCAGGGGGGGAGGTAGACTCCGCAGTAATGAGCAGTTCTTC.

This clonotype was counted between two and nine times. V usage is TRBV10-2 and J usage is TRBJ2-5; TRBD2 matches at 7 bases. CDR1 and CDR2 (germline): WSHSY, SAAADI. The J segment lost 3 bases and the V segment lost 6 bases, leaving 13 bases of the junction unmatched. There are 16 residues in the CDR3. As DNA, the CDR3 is TGCGCCAGCAGAAAAGGACTAGTCCATGTCGAAGAGACCCAGTACTTC. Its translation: CASRKGLVHVEETQYF.

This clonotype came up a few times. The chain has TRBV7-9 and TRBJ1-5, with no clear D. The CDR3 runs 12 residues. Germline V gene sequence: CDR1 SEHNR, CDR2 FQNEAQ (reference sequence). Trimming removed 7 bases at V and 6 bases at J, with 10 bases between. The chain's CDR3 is CASTNGVQPQHF. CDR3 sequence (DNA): TGTGCCAGCACCAATGGTGTTCAGCCCCAGCATTTT.

The CDR3 sequence: CATSDHTNQETQYF. CDR3 bases: TGTGCCACCAGTGATCATACAAACCAAGAGACCCAGTACTTC. This chain joins TRBV24-1 and TRBJ2-5; D gene uncertain. V shed 3 bases and J shed 0 bases, with 7 bases lying between them. Per germline, CDR1 KGHDR and CDR2 SFDVKD. The CDR3 has 14 residues.

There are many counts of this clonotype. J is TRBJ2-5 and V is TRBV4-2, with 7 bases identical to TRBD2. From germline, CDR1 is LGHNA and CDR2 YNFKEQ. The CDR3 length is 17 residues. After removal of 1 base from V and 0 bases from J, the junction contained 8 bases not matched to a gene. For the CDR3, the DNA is TGTGCCAGCAGCCAAGGTCTCGACAGCGGGAACCAAGAGACCCAGTACTTC. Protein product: CASSQGLDSGNQETQYF.

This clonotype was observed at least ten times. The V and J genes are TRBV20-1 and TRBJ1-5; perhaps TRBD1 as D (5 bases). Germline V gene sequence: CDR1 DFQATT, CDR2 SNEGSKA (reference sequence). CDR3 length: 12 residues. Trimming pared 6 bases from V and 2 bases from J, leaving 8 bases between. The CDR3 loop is CSATGGNQPQHF. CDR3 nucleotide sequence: TGCAGTGCCACGGGGGGCAATCAGCCCCAGCATTTT.

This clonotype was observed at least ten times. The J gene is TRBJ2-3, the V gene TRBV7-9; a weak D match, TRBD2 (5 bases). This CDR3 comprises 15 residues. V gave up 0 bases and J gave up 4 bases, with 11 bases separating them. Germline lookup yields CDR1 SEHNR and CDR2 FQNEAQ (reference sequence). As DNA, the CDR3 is TGTGCCAGCAGCTTAGCCGGAGGCTCTTCAGATACGCAGTATTTT. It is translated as CASSLAGGSSDTQYF.

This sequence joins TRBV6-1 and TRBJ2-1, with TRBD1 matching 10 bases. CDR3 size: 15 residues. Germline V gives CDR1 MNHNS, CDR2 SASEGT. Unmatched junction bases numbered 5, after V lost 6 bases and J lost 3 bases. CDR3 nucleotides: TGTGCCAGCAGCGGGGACAGGGGTTTCTACAATGAGCAGTTCTTC. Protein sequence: CASSGDRGFYNEQFF.

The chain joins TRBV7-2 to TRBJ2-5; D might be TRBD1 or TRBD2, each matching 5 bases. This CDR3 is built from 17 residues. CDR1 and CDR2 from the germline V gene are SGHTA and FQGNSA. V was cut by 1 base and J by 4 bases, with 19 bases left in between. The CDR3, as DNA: TGTGCCAGCAGCTTAGTCCGGGGCGTCAGGGTAGGAGAGACCCAGTACTTC. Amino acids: CASSLVRGVRVGETQYF.

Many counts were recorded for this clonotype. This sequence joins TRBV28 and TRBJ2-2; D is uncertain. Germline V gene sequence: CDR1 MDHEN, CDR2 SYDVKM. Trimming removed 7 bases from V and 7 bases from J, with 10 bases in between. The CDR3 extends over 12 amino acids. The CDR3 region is CASMAGSGELFF. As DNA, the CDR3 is TGTGCCAGCATGGCAGGTAGCGGGGAGCTGTTTTTT.

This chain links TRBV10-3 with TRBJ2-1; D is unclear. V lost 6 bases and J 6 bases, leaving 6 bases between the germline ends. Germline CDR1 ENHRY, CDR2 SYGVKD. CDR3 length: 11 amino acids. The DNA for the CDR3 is TGTGCCATCAGGTGTATCAATGAGCAGTTCTTC. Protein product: CAIRCINEQFF.

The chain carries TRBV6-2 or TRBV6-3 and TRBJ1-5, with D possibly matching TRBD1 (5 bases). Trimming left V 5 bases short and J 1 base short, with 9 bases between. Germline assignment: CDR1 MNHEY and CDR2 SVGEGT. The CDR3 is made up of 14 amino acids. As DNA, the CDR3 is TGTGCCAGCAGTGACAGAGCCAGCAATCAGCCCCAGCATTTT. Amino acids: CASSDRASNQPQHF.